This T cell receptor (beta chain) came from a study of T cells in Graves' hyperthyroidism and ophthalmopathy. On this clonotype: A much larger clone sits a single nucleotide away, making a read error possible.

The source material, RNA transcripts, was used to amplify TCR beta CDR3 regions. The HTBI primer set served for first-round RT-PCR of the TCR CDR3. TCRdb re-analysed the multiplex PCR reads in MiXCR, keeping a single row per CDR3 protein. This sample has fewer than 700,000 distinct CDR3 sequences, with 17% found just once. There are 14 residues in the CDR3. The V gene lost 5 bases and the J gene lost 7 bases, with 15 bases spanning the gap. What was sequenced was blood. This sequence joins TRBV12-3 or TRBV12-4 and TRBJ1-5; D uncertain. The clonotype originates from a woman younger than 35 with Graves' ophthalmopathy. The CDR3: CASSPGIGLQPQHF. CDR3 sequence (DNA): TGTGCCAGCAGTCCCGGGATAGGGCTACAGCCCCAGCATTTT.